This T cell receptor beta chain stems from a study of neurological immune-mediated disorders. Time point described: technical triplicate 3. The unsorted libraries were prepared from 2 million PBMCs (stored at -80 C). This clonotype was observed at least ten times. V lost 4 bases and J 2 bases, leaving 11 bases between the germline ends. Germline assignment: CDR1 MGHDK and CDR2 SYGVNS. The CDR3 totals 14 residues. 5'RACE generated cDNA with 10-nucleotide random UMIs. TCRdb independently ran MiXCR on the 5' RACE reads; one entry per CDR3 protein. Of nearly 45,000 distinct CDR3 sequences in the sample, 20% to 25% are singletons; the top ten hold almost 4.5%.

The chain uses TRBV25-1 and TRBJ2-5, with a possible D match to TRBD2 (6 bases). The specimen sequenced was PBMCs. The TCR was taken from a man aged 55 to 70 with HTLV-1-associated myelopathy (HAM/TSP). CDR3 DNA sequence: TGTGCCAGCAGTGGGCGGGGAAGACAAGAGACCCAGTACTTC. It translates to CASSGRGRQETQYF.